These T cell receptor beta chains were read from a single sample in a study of T cell responses to AZD1222 COVID-19 vaccine. Method: immunoSEQ multiplex PCR; TCRdb's copy keeps in-frame clones and lacks some. Seen here are some 160,000 clones, approximately 90% observed once, and the top ten hold approximately 4.7%. Sequences were derived from peripheral blood, sampled on day 0 of AZD1222 vaccination. These receptors all come from an adult in good health. Both conserved end residues are trimmed from each CDR3.

CDR3 protein | J gene | V gene
ASSYSGRDDNEQF | TRBJ2-1 | TRBV6-2/TRBV6-3
ASSSGGGNRYNEQF | TRBJ2-1 | TRBV19
ASSLLIRAYGYT | TRBJ1-2 | TRBV28
ASSLDSSNQPQH | TRBJ1-5 | TRBV7-2
AISGQHNEQF | TRBJ2-1 | TRBV10-3
ASSSVGEQY | TRBJ2-7 | TRBV6-5
ASSPNDRASSPLH | TRBJ1-6 | TRBV28
SASWTTNTEAF | TRBJ1-1 | TRBV20-1
ATATTGELF | TRBJ2-2 | TRBV24-1
ASSQARGRSSYNEQF | TRBJ2-1 | TRBV4-1
SVQGQSYEQY | TRBJ2-7 | TRBV29-1
ASSHPESNYGYT | TRBJ1-2 | TRBV4-1
ASAAQANEKLF | TRBJ1-4 | TRBV5-1
ASSLFPYEQY | TRBJ2-7 | TRBV28
ASRRTSGSYEQY | TRBJ2-7 | TRBV2
ASSYEGTQY | TRBJ2-5 | TRBV6-5
ASSMGGGGEQF | TRBJ2-1 | TRBV19
ASSDGQGVGADTQY | TRBJ2-3 | TRBV25-1
ATSRDPGRQETQY | TRBJ2-5 | TRBV15
ASSLAGPMSSNVLT | TRBJ2-6 | TRBV7-6
ASSGNDPREF | TRBJ2-1 | TRBV7-6
ASTPMGSPLH | TRBJ1-6 | TRBV2
ASSQTSGSYEQY | TRBJ2-7 | TRBV18
ASSPAPGGQTEAF | TRBJ1-1 | TRBV7-3
ASSRLSGYSTDTQY | TRBJ2-3 | TRBV11-2
ATSDFFSGANDEQF | TRBJ2-1 | TRBV24-1
ASSFAGSRFNYGYT | TRBJ1-2 | TRBV7-8
AWTSWRGGNQPQH | TRBJ1-5 | TRBV30
ASSQDSGSPLH | TRBJ1-6 | TRBV3-1/TRBV3-2
ASSFPSSGSTYEQY | TRBJ2-7 | TRBV11-2
ASSYLGPTYEQY | TRBJ2-7 | TRBV6-5
ASRTSNTGELF | TRBJ2-2 | TRBV2
ASSRMRAIADTQY | TRBJ2-3 | TRBV7-2
SVEDLEGAPNYGYT | TRBJ1-2 | TRBV29-1
ASSAAGQGIYEQY | TRBJ2-7 | TRBV10-1
ASSLSQGAVGIEAF | TRBJ1-1 | TRBV5-4
ATNSGFQETQY | TRBJ2-5 | TRBV3-1/TRBV3-2
ASSPGWGVVEQY | TRBJ2-7 | TRBV5-4
ASSLAGTLNTEAF | TRBJ1-1 | TRBV5-6
ASRGAGVDYEQY | TRBJ2-7 | TRBV10-2
ASSLGLAVVGQY | TRBJ2-5 | TRBV28
ASSRGVAGGESSYNEQF | TRBJ2-1 | TRBV18
ASSRTELNSPLH | TRBJ1-6 | TRBV6-5
ASSLCVTSGGRCEQY | TRBJ2-7 | TRBV5-6
ASSASRGGFQETQY | TRBJ2-5 | TRBV9
ASSHLGTVNTEAF | TRBJ1-1 | TRBV3-1/TRBV3-2
ASSSTEGAEQY | TRBJ2-7 | TRBV7-9
ASKRDSSTQY | TRBJ2-5 | TRBV6-5
SVEVGAGVYGYT | TRBJ1-2 | TRBV29-1
ASSPGGFDEQY | TRBJ2-7 | TRBV7-9
ASSQARLAGKDTQY | TRBJ2-3 | TRBV14
ASSLGTGREPQH | TRBJ1-5 | TRBV5-1
ASRQQGNEAF | TRBJ1-1 | TRBV28
ASYASPIEQF | TRBJ2-1 | TRBV7-9
ASSDRGSPSTDTQY | TRBJ2-3 | TRBV6-4
ASSLALAGAYEQY | TRBJ2-7 | TRBV18
ASSLGLAGGKADTQY | TRBJ2-3 | TRBV7-3